The 21 T cell receptor beta chains below were found in one sample sequenced in a study of somatic mutations in cytotoxic T cells in rheumatoid arthritis. Sequencing was performed with immunoSEQ multiplex PCR; in TCRdb, only in-frame clones are kept and a portion is missing. Here the sample spans around 20,000 clones, 65% to 70% being singletons. Material for sequencing was CD8+ T cells sorted from blood. Receptors were obtained from an adult with rheumatoid arthritis.

The chain combines TRBV27 with TRBJ1-5, with 11 positions matching TRBD1. Unmatched junction bases numbered 4, after V lost 5 bases and J lost 1 base. The V gene's germline CDR1 is MNHEY and CDR2 SMNVEV (reference sequence). The CDR3 is 16 amino acids. CDR3 region: CASSRTGGGSNQPQHF. CDR3 coding DNA: TGTGCCAGCAGTCGGACAGGGGGCGGGAGCAATCAGCCCCAGCATTTT.

CDR3 loop: CASSMGQGGYNEQFF. Written as DNA, the CDR3 is TGTGCCAGTAGTATGGGGCAGGGGGGATACAATGAGCAGTTCTTC. The J gene is TRBJ2-1, the V gene TRBV19; tentatively, D is TRBD1 (7 bases). The V gene's germline CDR1 is LNHDA and CDR2 SQIVND (reference sequence). The CDR3 has 15 amino acids. Trimming removed 3 bases at V and 4 bases at J, with 13 bases between.

This rearrangement joins TRBV7-9 to TRBJ1-1; TRBD1 matches at 8 bases. The CDR3 totals 13 residues. V trimming: 7 bases; J trimming: 8 bases; junction bases outside the gene matches: 9. Germline V gene sequence: CDR1 SEHNR, CDR2 FQNEAQ (reference sequence). The CDR3: CASIDRGVTEAFF. CDR3 DNA sequence: TGTGCCAGCATCGACAGGGGCGTTACCGAAGCTTTCTTT.

CDR3 DNA sequence: TGTGCCAGCAGCCTAGGGCTAGATAATGAAAAACTGTTTTTT. Protein sequence: CASSLGLDNEKLFF. This chain joins TRBV7-8 and TRBJ1-4; D remains ambiguous. Germline CDR1 and CDR2: SGHVS and FQNEAQ. The CDR3 covers 14 residues. Trimming removed 5 bases from V and 4 bases from J, with 11 bases in between.

This clone is medium-sized within its sample. V gene TRBV29-1 combines with J gene TRBJ1-4, with D unclear. Germline V CDR1 and CDR2: SQVTM, ANQGSEA. This CDR3 is 13 amino acids long. Trimming took off 4 bases at V and 0 bases at J, with 6 bases between the two ends. CDR3 sequence reads: CSVVGTTNEKLFF. The CDR3 DNA is TGCAGCGTTGTTGGAACAACTAATGAAAAACTGTTTTTT.

This chain uses TRBV27 with TRBJ2-1; 15 bases align to TRBD2. The CDR3 runs to 14 residues. Germline CDR1 MNHEY, CDR2 SMNVEV (reference sequence). V shed 7 bases, J shed 11 bases, and the junction held 6 bases outside the gene matches. CDR3 amino acids: CASTGTSGGPKQFF. CDR3 sequence (DNA): TGTGCCAGCACCGGGACTAGCGGGGGGCCAAAGCAGTTCTTC.

The chain carries TRBV25-1 and TRBJ2-1, with TRBD2 as a possible D gene (6 bases). The CDR3 length is 16 residues. Germline V gene sequence: CDR1 MGHDK, CDR2 SYGVNS. Trimming left V 2 bases short and J 3 bases short, with 14 bases between. As DNA, the CDR3 is TGTGCCAGCAGTGAACAAAGCGGAGGGCTCTACAATGAGCAGTTCTTC. Protein sequence: CASSEQSGGLYNEQFF.

J is TRBJ2-1 and V is TRBV9; the match to TRBD1 covers 8 bases. With 4 bases clipped from V and 6 bases from J, the junction kept 3 bases outside the gene matches. CDR3 length equals 13 residues. Germline CDR1 reads SGDLS; CDR2 reads YYNGEE. The chain's CDR3 is CASSPGQGNEQFF. CDR3 coding DNA: TGTGCCAGCAGCCCAGGACAGGGCAATGAGCAGTTCTTC.

V usage is TRBV4-1 and J usage is TRBJ1-5, with a possible D match to TRBD1 (6 bases). Per germline, CDR1 MGHRA and CDR2 YSYEKL. The CDR3 runs 17 residues. Trimming took 4 bases from V and 0 from J, leaving 16 bases between them. In DNA form, the CDR3 reads TGCGCCAGCAGCCGCGAAGGGGGGCCCTATAGCAATCAGCCCCAGCATTTT. It encodes CASSREGGPYSNQPQHF.

The CDR3 loop reads CASSELQLNYGYTF. CDR3 nucleotides: TGTGCCAGCAGTGAATTACAGCTCAACTATGGCTACACCTTC. The chain links TRBV2 to TRBJ1-2; unclear D gene. V dropped 2 bases and J dropped 2 bases, with 9 bases sitting between them. In germline, CDR1 is SNHLY, CDR2 FYNNEI. The CDR3 covers 14 residues.

The chain joins TRBV4-3 to TRBJ1-1, with D hard to call. CDR1 LGHNA and CDR2 YSLEER come from the germline V gene. V was cut by 0 bases and J by 8 bases, with 13 bases left in between. The CDR3 contains 14 residues. This CDR3 reads CASSQDGLAIEAFF. The DNA for the CDR3 is TGCGCCAGCAGCCAAGATGGCCTGGCTATCGAAGCTTTCTTT.

The chain uses TRBV10-1 and TRBJ2-3; TRBD1 matches 7 bases. Per the germline V gene, CDR1 is WNHNN and CDR2 is SYGVQD (reference sequence). V was pared by 4 bases and J by 1 base, with 2 bases of the junction left unmatched. This CDR3 spans 14 amino acids. As DNA, the CDR3 is TGCGCCAGCAGTGGGACAGGACGCACAGATACGCAGTATTTT. Protein: CASSGTGRTDTQYF.

This clone was seen a few times. The gene calls are TRBV6-1 and TRBJ1-6; D unresolved. The germline V and J ends were trimmed by 2 bases and 9 bases, with 5 bases remaining between them. The germline gives CDR1 MNHNS, CDR2 SASEGT. The CDR3 covers 12 residues. The chain's CDR3 is CASSEFGSPLHF. In DNA form, the CDR3 reads TGTGCCAGCAGTGAATTCGGTTCACCCCTCCACTTT.

This clone was seen a handful of times. This sequence joins TRBV4-1 and TRBJ1-1; a possible D gene is TRBD1 (5 bases). Trimming shortened V by 3 bases and J by 0 bases, and 8 bases separated the two germline ends. CDR3 length: 14 amino acids. CDR1 is MGHRA and CDR2 is YSYEKL in the germline V gene. CDR3 protein: CASSQGVMNTEAFF. The CDR3 bases are TGCGCCAGCAGCCAGGGGGTGATGAACACTGAAGCTTTCTTT.

Only a few counts were recorded for this clone. The V and J genes are TRBV27 and TRBJ2-1; 7 nucleotides match TRBD2. Germline V gene data show CDR1 as MNHEY and CDR2 as SMNVEV (reference sequence). V lost 2 bases to trimming and J lost 4 bases; unmatched junction nucleotides: 5. The CDR3 runs 15 residues. CDR3 in DNA: TGTGCCAGCAGTTTAACGGCGGGGGATTACAATGAGCAGTTCTTC. It translates to CASSLTAGDYNEQFF.

The genes are TRBV7-6 and TRBJ1-2; D ambiguous. CDR1 and CDR2 (germline): SGHVS, FNYEAQ. This CDR3 has 13 amino acids. Trimming stripped 5 bases from V and 6 bases from J, with 13 bases between. CDR3 DNA: TGTGCCAGCAGCCCTTTCGTCGGGGATGGCTACACCTTC. The encoded protein is CASSPFVGDGYTF.

The chain is built from TRBV2 and TRBJ2-3; 9 nucleotides agree with TRBD1. There are 14 residues in the CDR3. Germline trimming cut 5 bases from V and 4 bases from J; bases unmatched to any gene: 4. Germline V gives CDR1 SNHLY, CDR2 FYNNEI. The CDR3 loop is CASSWTGEADTQYF. The CDR3 coding sequence is TGTGCCAGCAGTTGGACAGGGGAAGCAGATACGCAGTATTTT.

The CDR3 here is CASSFGTGSYEQYF. CDR3 in DNA: TGTGCCAGCAGCTTCGGGACAGGGTCCTACGAGCAGTACTTC. The genes are TRBV7-6 and TRBJ2-7, with 9 bases that match TRBD1. Germline values: CDR1 SGHVS, CDR2 FNYEAQ. This CDR3 contains 14 residues. Losses at the gene ends were 3 bases for V and 1 base for J; bases not matched to a gene: 1. Using reference TRBV7-6 and TRBJ2-7 for the parts outside the CDR3, the full variable domain is GAGVSQSPRYKVTKRGQDVALRCDPISGHVSLYWYRQALGQGPEFLTYFNYEAQQDKSGLPNDRFSAERPEGSISTLTIQRTEQRDSAMYRCASSFGTGSYEQYFGPGTRLTVT.

In this sample, this clone turned up a few times. The chain carries TRBV5-6 and TRBJ1-6; D is ambiguous. The V end was cut by 4 bases, the J end by 0 bases, with 8 bases between. This CDR3 is 15 amino acids long. Germline CDR1 SGHDT, CDR2 YYEEEE. CDR3 sequence: CASSGGASYNSPLHF. CDR3 bases: TGTGCCAGCAGCGGCGGTGCCTCCTATAATTCACCCCTCCACTTT.

This chain uses TRBV13 with TRBJ2-3; D is possibly TRBD1 (5 bases). V lost 2 bases and J lost 2, with 17 bases in between. CDR3 length: 17 residues. Germline-derived CDR1 and CDR2 are PRHDT and FYEKMQ (reference sequence). The CDR3 here is CASSLQGQSLPTDTQYF. The CDR3 DNA reads as TGTGCCAGCAGCTTACAGGGTCAGTCGCTCCCCACAGATACGCAGTATTTT.

This clone was seen only once. This rearrangement joins TRBV29-1 to TRBJ2-1; TRBD1 matches at 7 bases. The CDR3 spans 13 residues. The V and J ends lost 3 bases and 4 bases, in that order; junction bases with no gene match: 3. Germline V gives CDR1 SQVTM, CDR2 ANQGSEA. The CDR3 protein is CSVEGQRYNEQFF. The CDR3 nucleotides read TGCAGCGTTGAGGGACAGAGGTACAATGAGCAGTTCTTC.